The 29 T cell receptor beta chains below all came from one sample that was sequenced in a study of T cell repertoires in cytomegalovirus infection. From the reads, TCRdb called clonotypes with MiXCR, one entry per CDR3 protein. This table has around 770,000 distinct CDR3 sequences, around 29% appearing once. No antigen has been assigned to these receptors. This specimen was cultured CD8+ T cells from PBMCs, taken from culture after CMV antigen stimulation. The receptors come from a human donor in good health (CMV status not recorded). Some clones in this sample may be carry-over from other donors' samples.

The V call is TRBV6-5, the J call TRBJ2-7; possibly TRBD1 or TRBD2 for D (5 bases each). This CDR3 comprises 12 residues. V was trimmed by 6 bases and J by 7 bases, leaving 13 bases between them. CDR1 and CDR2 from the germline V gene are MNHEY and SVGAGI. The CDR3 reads CASSPVWGEQYF. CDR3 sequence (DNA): TGTGCCAGCAGCCCCGTCTGGGGGGAGCAGTACTTC.

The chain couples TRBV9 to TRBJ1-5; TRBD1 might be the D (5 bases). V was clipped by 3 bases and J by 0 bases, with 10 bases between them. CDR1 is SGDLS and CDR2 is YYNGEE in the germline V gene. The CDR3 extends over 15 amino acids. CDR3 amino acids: CASSGTGASNQPQHF. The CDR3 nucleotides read TGTGCCAGCAGCGGTACCGGGGCTAGCAATCAGCCCCAGCATTTT.

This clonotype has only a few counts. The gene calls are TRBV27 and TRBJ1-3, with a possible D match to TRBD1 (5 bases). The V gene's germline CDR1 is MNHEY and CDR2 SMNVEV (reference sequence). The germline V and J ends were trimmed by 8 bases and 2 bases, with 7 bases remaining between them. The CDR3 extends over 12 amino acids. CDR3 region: CASGDAGNTIYF. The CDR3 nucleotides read TGTGCCAGCGGGGACGCTGGAAACACCATATATTTT.

In nucleotides, the CDR3 is TGTGCCAGCAGCTCTTTACTAGCCCCGAGCACAGATACGCAGTATTTT. Its protein product is CASSSLLAPSTDTQYF. The J gene is TRBJ2-3, the V gene TRBV5-4, with D possibly TRBD2 on 6 matching bases. Germline CDR1 is SGHNT and CDR2 is YYREEE (reference sequence). Trimming left V 3 bases short and J 0 bases short, with 14 bases between. This CDR3 contains 16 residues. The complete variable domain, with remaining parts taken from reference TRBV5-4 and TRBJ2-3, reads ETGVTQSPTHLIKTRGQQVTLRCSSQSGHNTVSWYQQALGQGPQFIFQYYREEENGRGNFPPRFSGLQFPNYSSELNVNALELDDSALYLCASSSLLAPSTDTQYFGPGTRLTVL.

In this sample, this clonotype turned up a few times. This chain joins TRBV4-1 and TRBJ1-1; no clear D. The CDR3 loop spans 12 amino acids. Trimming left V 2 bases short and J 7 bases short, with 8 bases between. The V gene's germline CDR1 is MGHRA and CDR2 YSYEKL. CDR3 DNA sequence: TGCGCCAGCAGCCAAAGGGCGGGTGAAGCTTTCTTT. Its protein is CASSQRAGEAFF.

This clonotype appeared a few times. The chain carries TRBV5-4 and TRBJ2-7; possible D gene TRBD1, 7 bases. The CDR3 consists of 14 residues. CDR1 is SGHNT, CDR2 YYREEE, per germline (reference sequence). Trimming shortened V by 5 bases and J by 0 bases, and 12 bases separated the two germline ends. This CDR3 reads CASRAGQSSYEQYV. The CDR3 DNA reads TGTGCCAGCAGGGCGGGACAGAGCTCCTACGAGCAGTACGTC.

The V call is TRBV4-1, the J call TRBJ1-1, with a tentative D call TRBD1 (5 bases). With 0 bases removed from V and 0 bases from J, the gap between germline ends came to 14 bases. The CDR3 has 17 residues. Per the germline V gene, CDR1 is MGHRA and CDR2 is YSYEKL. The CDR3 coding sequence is TGCGCCAGCAGCCAAGATTCGGGACGGACTATGAACACTGAAGCTTTCTTT. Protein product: CASSQDSGRTMNTEAFF.

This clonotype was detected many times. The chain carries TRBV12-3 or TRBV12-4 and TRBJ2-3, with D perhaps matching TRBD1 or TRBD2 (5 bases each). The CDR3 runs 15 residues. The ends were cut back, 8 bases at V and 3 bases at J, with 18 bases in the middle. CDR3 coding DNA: TGTGCCAGCGGTCCCGGGACCCGACGGACAGATACGCAGTATTTT. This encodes CASGPGTRRTDTQYF.

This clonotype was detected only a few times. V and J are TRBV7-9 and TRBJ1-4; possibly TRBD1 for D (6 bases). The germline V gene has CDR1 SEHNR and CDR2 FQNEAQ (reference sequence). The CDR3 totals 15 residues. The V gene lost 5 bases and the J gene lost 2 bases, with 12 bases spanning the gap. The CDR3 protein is CASSTAGATNEKLFF. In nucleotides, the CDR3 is TGTGCCAGCAGCACCGCGGGGGCGACTAATGAAAAACTGTTTTTT.

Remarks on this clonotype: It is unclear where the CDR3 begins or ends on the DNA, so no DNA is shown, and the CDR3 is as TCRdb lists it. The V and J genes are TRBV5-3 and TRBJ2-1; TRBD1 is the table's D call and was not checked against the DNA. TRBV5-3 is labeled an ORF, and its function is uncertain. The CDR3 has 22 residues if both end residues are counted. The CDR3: CASSLVWGGHTMSSSSGNEQFF.

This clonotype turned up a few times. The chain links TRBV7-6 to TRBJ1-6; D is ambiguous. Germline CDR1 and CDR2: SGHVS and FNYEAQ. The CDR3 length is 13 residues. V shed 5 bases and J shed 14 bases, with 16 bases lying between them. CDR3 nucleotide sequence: TGTGCCAGCAGCCCCGGAACTCCTACAGCCCTCCACTTT. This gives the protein CASSPGTPTALHF.

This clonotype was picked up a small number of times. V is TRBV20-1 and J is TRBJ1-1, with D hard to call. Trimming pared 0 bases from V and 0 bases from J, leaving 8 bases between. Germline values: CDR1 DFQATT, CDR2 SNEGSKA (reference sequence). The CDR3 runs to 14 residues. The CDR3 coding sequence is TGCAGTGCTAGAGATGGCCGAATGAACACTGAAGCTTTCTTT. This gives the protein CSARDGRMNTEAFF.

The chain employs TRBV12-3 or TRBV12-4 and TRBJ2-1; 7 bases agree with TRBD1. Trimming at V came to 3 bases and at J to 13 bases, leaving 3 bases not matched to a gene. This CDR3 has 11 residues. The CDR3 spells CASSFKGAQFF. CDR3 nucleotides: TGTGCCAGCAGTTTTAAGGGGGCCCAGTTCTTC.

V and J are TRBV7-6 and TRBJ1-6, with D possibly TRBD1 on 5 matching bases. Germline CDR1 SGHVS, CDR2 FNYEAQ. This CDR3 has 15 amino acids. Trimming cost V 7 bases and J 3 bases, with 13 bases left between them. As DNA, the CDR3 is TGTGCCAGCAACTCCGAGGGGAACTATAATTCACCCCTCCACTTT. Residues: CASNSEGNYNSPLHF. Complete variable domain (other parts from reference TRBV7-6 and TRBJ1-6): GAGVSQSPRYKVTKRGQDVALRCDPISGHVSLYWYRQALGQGPEFLTYFNYEAQQDKSGLPNDRFSAERPEGSISTLTIQRTEQRDSAMYRCASNSEGNYNSPLHFGNGTRLTVT.

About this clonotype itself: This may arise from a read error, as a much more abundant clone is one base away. CDR3 residues: CASSYRGNGNTIYF. The CDR3 DNA sequence: TGTGCCAGCAGTTACCGGGGAAATGGAAACACCATATATTTT. V usage is TRBV6-5 and J usage is TRBJ1-3; unclear D gene. The V and J ends lost 2 bases and 3 bases respectively, with 8 bases between them. Germline lookup yields CDR1 MNHEY and CDR2 SVGAGI. The CDR3 covers 14 residues.

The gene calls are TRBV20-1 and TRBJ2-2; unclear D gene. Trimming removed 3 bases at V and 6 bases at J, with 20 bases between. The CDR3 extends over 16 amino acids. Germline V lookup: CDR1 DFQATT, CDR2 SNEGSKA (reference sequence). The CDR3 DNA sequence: TGCAGTGCTAGGCCCGTCAGCCGCCAACGTGCCGGGGAGCTGTTTTTT. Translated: CSARPVSRQRAGELFF.

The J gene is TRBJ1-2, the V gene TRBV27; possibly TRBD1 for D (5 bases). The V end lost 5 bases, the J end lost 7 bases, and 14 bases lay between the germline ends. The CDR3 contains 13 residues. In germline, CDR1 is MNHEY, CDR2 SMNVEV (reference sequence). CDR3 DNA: TGTGCCAGCAGTCCGGGGGTCGAAGGTGGCTACACCTTC. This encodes CASSPGVEGGYTF.

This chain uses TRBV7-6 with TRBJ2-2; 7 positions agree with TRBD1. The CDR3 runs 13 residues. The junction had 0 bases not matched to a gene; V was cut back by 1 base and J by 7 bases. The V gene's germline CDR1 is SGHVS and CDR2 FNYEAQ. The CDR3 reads CASSLGDSGELFF. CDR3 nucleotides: TGTGCCAGCAGCTTAGGGGACAGCGGGGAGCTGTTTTTT.

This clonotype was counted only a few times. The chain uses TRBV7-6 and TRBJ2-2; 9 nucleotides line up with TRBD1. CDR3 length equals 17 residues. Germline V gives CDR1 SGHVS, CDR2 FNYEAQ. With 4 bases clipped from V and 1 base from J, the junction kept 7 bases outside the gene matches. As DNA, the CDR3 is TGTGCCAGCAGCTCCCCGGGACAGGGTGGGAACACCGGGGAGCTGTTTTTT. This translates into CASSSPGQGGNTGELFF.

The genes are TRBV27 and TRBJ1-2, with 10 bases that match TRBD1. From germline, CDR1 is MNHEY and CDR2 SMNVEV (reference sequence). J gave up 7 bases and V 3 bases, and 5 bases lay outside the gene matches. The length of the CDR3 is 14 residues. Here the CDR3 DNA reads TGTGCCAGCAGTTTTTTGGGACAGGGGTTTGGCTACACCTTC. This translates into CASSFLGQGFGYTF.

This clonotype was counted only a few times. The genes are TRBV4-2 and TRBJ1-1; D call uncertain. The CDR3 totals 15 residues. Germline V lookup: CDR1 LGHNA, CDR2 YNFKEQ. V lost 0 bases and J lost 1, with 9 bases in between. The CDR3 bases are TGTGCCAGCAGCCAAGATTTCACGGGGAACACTGAAGCTTTCTTT. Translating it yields CASSQDFTGNTEAFF.

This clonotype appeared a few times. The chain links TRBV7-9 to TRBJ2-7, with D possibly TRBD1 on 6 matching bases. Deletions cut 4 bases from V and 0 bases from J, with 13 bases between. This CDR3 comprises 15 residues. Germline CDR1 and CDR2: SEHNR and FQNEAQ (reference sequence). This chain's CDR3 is CASSSGTFGSYEQYF. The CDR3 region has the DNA TGTGCCAGCAGCTCCGGGACATTTGGCTCCTACGAGCAGTACTTC.

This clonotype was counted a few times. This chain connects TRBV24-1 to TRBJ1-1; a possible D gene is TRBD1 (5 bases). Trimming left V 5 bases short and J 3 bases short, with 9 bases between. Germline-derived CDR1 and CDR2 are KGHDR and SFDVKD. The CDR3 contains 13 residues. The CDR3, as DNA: TGTGCCACCAGTGGAACAGGCTACACTGAAGCTTTCTTT. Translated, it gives CATSGTGYTEAFF.

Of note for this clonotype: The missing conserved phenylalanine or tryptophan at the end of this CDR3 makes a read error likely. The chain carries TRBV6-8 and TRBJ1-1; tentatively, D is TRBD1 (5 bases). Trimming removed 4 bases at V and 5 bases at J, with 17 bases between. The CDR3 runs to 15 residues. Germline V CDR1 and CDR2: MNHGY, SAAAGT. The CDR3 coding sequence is TGTGCCAGCAGTTTCCTCGCAGGGATCCGGACTGAAGCTTTCTCT. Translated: CASSFLAGIRTEAFS.

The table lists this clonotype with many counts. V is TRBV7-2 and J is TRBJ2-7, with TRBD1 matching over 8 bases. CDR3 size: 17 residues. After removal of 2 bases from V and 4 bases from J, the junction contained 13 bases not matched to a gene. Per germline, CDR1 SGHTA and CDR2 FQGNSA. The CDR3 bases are TGTGCCAGCAGCTTACCCGGACAGGGAAGGGTTCGATACGAGCAGTACTTC. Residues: CASSLPGQGRVRYEQYF.

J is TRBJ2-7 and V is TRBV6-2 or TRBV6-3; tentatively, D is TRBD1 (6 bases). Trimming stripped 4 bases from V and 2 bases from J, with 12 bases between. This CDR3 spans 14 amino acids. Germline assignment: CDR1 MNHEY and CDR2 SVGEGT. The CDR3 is CASSSYREAYEQYF. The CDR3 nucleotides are TGTGCCAGCAGTTCTTACAGGGAAGCCTACGAGCAGTACTTC.

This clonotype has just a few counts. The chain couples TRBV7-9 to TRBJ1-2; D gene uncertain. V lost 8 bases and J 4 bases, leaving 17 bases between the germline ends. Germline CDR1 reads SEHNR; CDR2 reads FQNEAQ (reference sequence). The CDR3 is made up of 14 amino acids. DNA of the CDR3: TGTGCCAGCCCCCGGGCGCTAATCCCCTATGGCTACACCTTC. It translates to CASPRALIPYGYTF. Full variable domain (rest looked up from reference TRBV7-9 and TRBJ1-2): DTGVSQNPRHKITKRGQNVTFRCDPISEHNRLYWYRQTLGQGPEFLTYFQNEAQLEKSRLLSDRFSAERPKGSFSTLEIQRTEQGDSAMYLCASPRALIPYGYTFGSGTRLTVV.

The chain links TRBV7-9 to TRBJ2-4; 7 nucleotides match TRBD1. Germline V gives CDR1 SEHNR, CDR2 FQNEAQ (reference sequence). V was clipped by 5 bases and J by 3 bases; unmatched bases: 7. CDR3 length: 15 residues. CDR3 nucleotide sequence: TGTGCCAGCAGCCAAGGGGGCGATGGCAAAAACATTCAGTACTTC. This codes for CASSQGGDGKNIQYF.

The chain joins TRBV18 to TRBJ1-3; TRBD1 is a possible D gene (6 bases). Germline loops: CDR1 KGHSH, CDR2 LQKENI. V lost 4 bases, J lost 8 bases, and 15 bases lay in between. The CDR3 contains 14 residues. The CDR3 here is CASSLGQSTYTIYF. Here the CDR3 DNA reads TGTGCCAGCTCACTCGGACAGTCCACGTACACCATATATTTT.